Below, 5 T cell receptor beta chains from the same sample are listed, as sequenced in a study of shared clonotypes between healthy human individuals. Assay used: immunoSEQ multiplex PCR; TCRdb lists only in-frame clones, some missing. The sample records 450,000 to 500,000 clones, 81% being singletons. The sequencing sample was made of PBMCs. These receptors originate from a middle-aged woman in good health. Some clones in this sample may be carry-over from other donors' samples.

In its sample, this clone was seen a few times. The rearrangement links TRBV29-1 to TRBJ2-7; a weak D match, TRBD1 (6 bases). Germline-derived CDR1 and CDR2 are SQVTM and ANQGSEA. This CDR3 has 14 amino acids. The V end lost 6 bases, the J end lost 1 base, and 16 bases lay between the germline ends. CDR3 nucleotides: TGCAGCGTCGCAGATACAGGGTTATCCTACGAGCAGTACTTC. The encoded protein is CSVADTGLSYEQYF.

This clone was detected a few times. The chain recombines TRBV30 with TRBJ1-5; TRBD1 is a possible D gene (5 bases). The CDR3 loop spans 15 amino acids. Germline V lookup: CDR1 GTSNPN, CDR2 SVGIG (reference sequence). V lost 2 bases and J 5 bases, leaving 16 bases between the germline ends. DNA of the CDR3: TGTGCCTGGAGTCAAGGGACCTCTGGGGATCAGCCCCAGCATTTT. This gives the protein CAWSQGTSGDQPQHF.

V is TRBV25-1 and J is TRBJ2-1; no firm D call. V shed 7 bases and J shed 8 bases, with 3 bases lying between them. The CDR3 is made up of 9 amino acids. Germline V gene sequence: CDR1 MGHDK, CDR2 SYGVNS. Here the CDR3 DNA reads TGTGCCAGCACGGATGAGCAGTTCTTC. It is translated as CASTDEQFF.

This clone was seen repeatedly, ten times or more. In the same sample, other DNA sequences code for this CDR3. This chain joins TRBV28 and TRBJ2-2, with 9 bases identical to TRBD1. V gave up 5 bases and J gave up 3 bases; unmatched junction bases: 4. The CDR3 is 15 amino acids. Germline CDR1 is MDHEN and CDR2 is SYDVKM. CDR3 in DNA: TGTGCCAGCAGTCCCGGGACAGGGCACACCGGGGAGCTGTTTTTT. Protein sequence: CASSPGTGHTGELFF.

This chain's CDR3 is CASSLSGEYLYEQYF. CDR3 bases: TGTGCCAGCAGTTTATCAGGGGAATATTTGTACGAGCAGTACTTC. The rearrangement uses TRBV28 and TRBJ2-7; D possibly corresponds to TRBD1 (6 bases). The CDR3 contains 15 residues. The germline V and J ends were trimmed by 1 base and 4 bases, with 14 bases remaining between them. Germline values: CDR1 MDHEN, CDR2 SYDVKM. The full variable domain, in which reference TRBV28 and TRBJ2-7 provide the parts outside the CDR3, is DVKVTQSSRYLVKRTGEKVFLECVQDMDHENMFWYRQDPGLGLRLIYFSYDVKMKEKGDIPEGYSVSREKKERFSLILESASTNQTSMYLCASSLSGEYLYEQYFGPGTRLTVT.